These 22 T cell receptor beta chains came from one sample sequenced in a study of T cell repertoires in cytomegalovirus infection. TCRdb used MiXCR to reprocess the reads, holding one entry per CDR3 protein. Of around 300,000 distinct CDR3 sequences in the sample, roughly 25% were seen once. Antigen specificity for these receptors is unknown. The sequences come from cultured PBMCs, collected from culture after CMV antigen stimulation. These receptors were obtained from a human donor in good health (CMV status not recorded). Some clones in this sample may be carry-over from other donors' samples.

This clonotype was seen a handful of times. V gene TRBV2 combines with J gene TRBJ1-1, with unresolved D. The CDR3 is 13 residues long. The ends were cut back, 3 bases at V and 2 bases at J, with 7 bases in the middle. Germline assignment: CDR1 SNHLY and CDR2 FYNNEI. CDR3 protein: CASSEDGNTEAFF. The CDR3 region has the DNA TGTGCCAGCAGTGAGGATGGAAACACTGAAGCTTTCTTT.

This clonotype was detected only a few times. The V and J genes are TRBV19 and TRBJ1-5; D unclear. This CDR3 region has 13 residues. CDR1 and CDR2 from the germline V gene are LNHDA and SQIVND (reference sequence). Trimming pared 5 bases from V and 7 bases from J, leaving 12 bases between. CDR3 nucleotide sequence: TGTGCCAGTAGTTGGCGGGAGTTCCAGCCCCAGCATTTT. Its translation is CASSWREFQPQHF. Based on the CDR3 plus reference TRBV19 and TRBJ1-5, the full variable domain is DGGITQSPKYLFRKEGQNVTLSCEQNLNHDAMYWYRQDPGQGLRLIYYSQIVNDFQKGDIAEGYSVSREKKESFPLTVTSAQKNPTAFYLCASSWREFQPQHFGDGTRLSIL.

This clonotype has only a few counts. The gene calls are TRBV27 and TRBJ2-1; TRBD1 aligns across 7 bases. Losses at the gene ends were 6 bases for V and 0 bases for J; bases not matched to a gene: 2. Germline values: CDR1 MNHEY, CDR2 SMNVEV (reference sequence). The CDR3 covers 14 residues. In DNA, the CDR3 is TGTGCCAGCAGACGGGACAGCTCCTACAATGAGCAGTTCTTC. Amino acid sequence: CASRRDSSYNEQFF.

In its sample, this clonotype was seen many times. The chain combines TRBV7-2 with TRBJ1-1; D remains ambiguous. Deletions cut 1 base from V and 0 bases from J, with 6 bases between. The germline V gene encodes CDR1 SGHTA and CDR2 FQGNSA. There are 14 residues in the CDR3. CDR3 in amino acids: CASSLVGLNTEAFF. The CDR3 DNA sequence: TGTGCCAGCAGCTTAGTAGGCTTGAACACTGAAGCTTTCTTT.

This clonotype was detected only a few times. The rearrangement joins TRBV6-5 to TRBJ1-1, with 7 bases that match TRBD1. The CDR3 is 14 residues long. Per germline, CDR1 MNHEY and CDR2 SVGAGI. The ends lost 5 bases at V and 10 bases at J; junction bases unmatched: 13. CDR3 DNA sequence: TGTGCCAGCAGTCCGCTGGGACAGATTAGGCGAGCTTTCTTT. Encoded protein: CASSPLGQIRRAFF.

This rearrangement joins TRBV20-1 to TRBJ1-5; possible D gene TRBD1, 6 bases. V was pared by 1 base and J by 0 bases, with 22 bases between. The germline gives CDR1 DFQATT, CDR2 SNEGSKA (reference sequence). This CDR3 has 19 residues. CDR3 sequence reads: CSARGTPGKTGHSNQPQHF. The CDR3 DNA follows: TGCAGTGCTAGAGGAACCCCCGGGAAAACAGGGCATAGCAATCAGCCCCAGCATTTT.

Concerning this clonotype itself: A read error may produce the germline difference seen at one junction end. CDR3 in amino acids: CASSLGVGSQHQHF. CDR3 DNA: TGCGCCAGCAGCTTGGGCGTGGGGAGTCAGCACCAGCATTTT. The chain has TRBV5-1 and TRBJ1-5; D not resolved. In germline, CDR1 is SGHRS, CDR2 YFSETQ. The CDR3 is made up of 14 amino acids. Combining the CDR3 with reference TRBV5-1 and TRBJ1-5 gives the whole variable domain KAGVTQTPRYLIKTRGQQVTLSCSPISGHRSVSWYQQTPGQGLQFLFEYFSETQRNKGNFPGRFSGRQFSNSRSEMNVSTLELGDSALYLCASSLGVGSQHQHFGDGTRLSIL.

This chain links TRBV2 with TRBJ1-2; 7 nucleotides match TRBD1. The CDR3 is made up of 14 amino acids. The germline V gene encodes CDR1 SNHLY and CDR2 FYNNEI. V was pared by 11 bases and J by 2 bases, with 11 bases of the junction left unmatched. CDR3 nucleotides: TGTGCCGGGACGACAGGGAGAATGAACTATGGCTACACCTTC. As protein: CAGTTGRMNYGYTF.

This clonotype showed up many times. V is TRBV7-8 and J is TRBJ1-5; D is undetermined. The CDR3 contains 16 residues. Germline V gives CDR1 SGHVS, CDR2 FQNEAQ. Trimming cost V 5 bases and J 0 bases, with 14 bases left between them. The CDR3 region is CASSPRRGNSNQPQHF. CDR3 nucleotide sequence: TGTGCCAGCAGCCCACGCCGGGGTAATAGCAATCAGCCCCAGCATTTT.

The J gene is TRBJ2-3, the V gene TRBV20-1, with 9 bases lining up with TRBD1. CDR1 and CDR2 from the germline V gene are DFQATT and SNEGSKA (reference sequence). The length of the CDR3 is 13 residues. V lost 8 bases and J lost 4; bases outside the gene matches: 7. CDR3 nucleotide sequence: TGCAGTCCACCGGGACAGGGCTCAGATACGCAGTATTTT. Amino acids: CSPPGQGSDTQYF.

J is TRBJ2-1 and V is TRBV5-1; D is perhaps TRBD1 (5 bases). The CDR3 has 14 residues. The V end was cut by 3 bases, the J end by 8 bases, with 15 bases between. Germline loops: CDR1 SGHRS, CDR2 YFSETQ. The CDR3 here is CASSYAAGKYEQFF. The CDR3 DNA reads as TGCGCCAGCAGCTACGCAGCAGGGAAATATGAGCAGTTCTTC.

This clonotype was observed a few times. This chain joins TRBV28 and TRBJ1-5; a weak D match, TRBD1 (6 bases). Trimming took off 6 bases at V and 7 bases at J, with 19 bases between the two ends. CDR1 and CDR2 from the germline V gene are MDHEN and SYDVKM. The CDR3 runs 15 residues. CDR3 coding DNA: TGTGCCAGCAGCCTTAAAACAGGGTTAGGGCAGCCCCAGCATTTT. Its translation is CASSLKTGLGQPQHF. The complete variable domain, with remaining parts taken from reference TRBV28 and TRBJ1-5, reads DVKVTQSSRYLVKRTGEKVFLECVQDMDHENMFWYRQDPGLGLRLIYFSYDVKMKEKGDIPEGYSVSREKKERFSLILESASTNQTSMYLCASSLKTGLGQPQHFGDGTRLSIL.

Many counts were recorded for this clonotype. The chain couples TRBV12-3 or TRBV12-4 to TRBJ1-4; D gene uncertain. The CDR3 totals 16 residues. V was cut by 5 bases and J by 5 bases, with 18 bases left in between. CDR3 residues: CASSPRSAGANEKLFF. CDR3 DNA: TGTGCCAGCAGTCCCCGCAGCGCTGGAGCAAATGAAAAACTGTTTTTT.

This clonotype was recorded many times. The chain links TRBV7-9 to TRBJ2-3; 7 positions agree with TRBD2. The germline CDR1 and CDR2 sequences are SEHNR and FQNEAQ (reference sequence). This CDR3 region has 16 residues. J gave up 1 base and V 3 bases, and 7 bases lay outside the gene matches. This CDR3 is CASSFPTGGGTDTQYF. The CDR3 coding sequence is TGTGCCAGCAGCTTCCCCACGGGGGGAGGCACAGATACGCAGTATTTT.

The chain uses TRBV5-6 and TRBJ2-1; 12 bases map to TRBD1. Trimming cost V 4 bases and J 4 bases; bases outside gene matches: 9. This CDR3 has 17 amino acids. In germline, CDR1 is SGHDT, CDR2 YYEEEE. The chain's CDR3 is CASSRPGTGGAYNEQFF. CDR3 nucleotides: TGTGCCAGCAGCCGCCCCGGGACAGGGGGCGCTTACAATGAGCAGTTCTTC.

This clonotype was seen a handful of times. CDR3 region: CASSLEQGNYGYTF. Here the CDR3 DNA reads TGCGCCAGCAGCTTGGAACAGGGGAACTATGGCTACACCTTC. V is TRBV5-1 and J is TRBJ1-2; 7 bases are shared with TRBD1. With V trimmed by 0 bases and J by 2 bases, 1 base remained unmatched. From germline, CDR1 is SGHRS and CDR2 YFSETQ. This CDR3 spans 14 amino acids.

Ten or more counts support this clonotype. The genes are TRBV12-3 or TRBV12-4 and TRBJ2-2, with 7 positions matching TRBD2. The CDR3 length is 14 residues. Germline trimming cut 3 bases from V and 4 bases from J; bases unmatched to any gene: 2. CDR3 loop: CASSLGGSTGELFF. Here the CDR3 DNA reads TGTGCCAGCAGTTTGGGCGGGAGCACCGGGGAGCTGTTTTTT.

This clonotype was detected only a few times. V and J are TRBV10-1 and TRBJ2-2; 7 bases agree with TRBD1. Looked up from germline, CDR1 is WNHNN and CDR2 is SYGVQD (reference sequence). J was trimmed by 2 bases and V by 8 bases; bases with no gene match: 2. The CDR3 sequence is 13 residues long. CDR3 region: CASRTGNTGELFF. As DNA, the CDR3 is TGCGCCAGCCGGACAGGAAACACCGGGGAGCTGTTTTTT.

A few counts support this clonotype. The rearrangement links TRBV24-1 to TRBJ2-2, with D possibly matching TRBD2 (5 bases). The V end was cut by 4 bases, the J end by 8 bases, with 13 bases between. There are 14 residues in the CDR3. Germline CDR1 is KGHDR and CDR2 is SFDVKD. CDR3 nucleotide sequence: TGTGCCACCAGTGACGCCGGGGAGACAGGGGAGCTGTTTTTT. The encoded protein is CATSDAGETGELFF.

Ten or more counts support this clonotype. V usage is TRBV7-9 and J usage is TRBJ2-3; D ambiguous. V gave up 1 base and J gave up 0 bases, with 8 bases separating them. Germline CDR1 reads SEHNR; CDR2 reads FQNEAQ (reference sequence). The CDR3 consists of 15 residues. The CDR3 nucleotides read TGTGCCAGCAGCTTAGGGCCAGACAGCACAGATACGCAGTATTTT. It is translated as CASSLGPDSTDTQYF. The full variable domain, in which reference TRBV7-9 and TRBJ2-3 provide the parts outside the CDR3, is DTGVSQNPRHKITKRGQNVTFRCDPISEHNRLYWYRQTLGQGPEFLTYFQNEAQLEKSRLLSDRFSAERPKGSFSTLEIQRTEQGDSAMYLCASSLGPDSTDTQYFGPGTRLTVL.

This clonotype was recorded a few times. The chain recombines TRBV19 with TRBJ2-1; TRBD2 aligns across 9 bases. Trimming at V came to 5 bases and at J to 8 bases, leaving 19 bases not matched to a gene. This CDR3 is 18 amino acids long. Looked up from germline, CDR1 is LNHDA and CDR2 is SQIVND (reference sequence). The CDR3 DNA reads as TGTGCCAGTAGTCCTTTTAGCGGGAGTAAGGTTTTGTTACATGAGCAGTTCTTC. It is translated as CASSPFSGSKVLLHEQFF.

This clonotype was picked up a small number of times. The rearrangement links TRBV20-1 to TRBJ2-1; D not resolved. The ends were cut back, 3 bases at V and 4 bases at J, with 7 bases in the middle. The CDR3 loop spans 12 amino acids. CDR1 is DFQATT, CDR2 SNEGSKA, per germline (reference sequence). The CDR3 DNA reads TGCAGTGCTAGGCCCCTTTACAATGAGCAGTTCTTC. Its protein is CSARPLYNEQFF.